The clone carrying this TCR beta chain has a count of ten or more. V lost 5 bases, J lost 0 bases, and 11 bases lay in between. The germline gives CDR1 SGHAT, CDR2 FQNNGV. The CDR3 loop spans 15 amino acids. TCRdb reprocessed the 5' RACE reads via MiXCR and lists one record per CDR3 protein. The sample holds 60,000 to 75,000 distinct CDR3 sequences, 15% to 20% seen once. The sample comes from a study of T cells of healthy individuals. V usage is TRBV11-2 and J usage is TRBJ2-1; D call uncertain. The receptor was isolated from a human donor in good health. CDR3 nucleotide sequence: TGTGCCAGCAGCCCCGACTGGAGCTCCTACAATGAGCAGTTCTTC. Translating gives CASSPDWSSYNEQFF. Looking up the rest from reference TRBV11-2 and TRBJ2-1 gives the full variable domain: EAGVAQSPRYKIIEKRQSVAFWCNPISGHATLYWYQQILGQGPKLLIQFQNNGVVDDSQLPKDRFSAERLKGVDSTLKIQPAKLEDSAVYLCASSPDWSSYNEQFFGPGTRLTVL.